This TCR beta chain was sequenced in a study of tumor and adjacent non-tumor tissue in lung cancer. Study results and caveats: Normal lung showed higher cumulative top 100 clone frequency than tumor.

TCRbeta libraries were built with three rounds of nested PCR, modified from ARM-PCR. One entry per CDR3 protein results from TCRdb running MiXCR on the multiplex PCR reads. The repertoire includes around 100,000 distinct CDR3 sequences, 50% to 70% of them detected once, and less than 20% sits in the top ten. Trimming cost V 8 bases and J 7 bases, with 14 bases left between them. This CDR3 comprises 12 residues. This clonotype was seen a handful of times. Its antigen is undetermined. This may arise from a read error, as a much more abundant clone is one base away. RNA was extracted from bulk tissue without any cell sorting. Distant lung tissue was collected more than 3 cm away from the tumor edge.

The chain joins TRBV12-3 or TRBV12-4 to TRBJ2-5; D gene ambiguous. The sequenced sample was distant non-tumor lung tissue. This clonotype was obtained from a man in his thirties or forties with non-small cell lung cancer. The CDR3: CASSHRRRTQYF. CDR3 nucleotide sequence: TGTGCCAGCTCACATAGAAGGCGGACCCAGTACTTC.